This TCR beta chain was sequenced for a study of response to subunit inactivated influenza vaccine. General study points: It was suggested by the authors that few new T cells are recruited by each seasonal influenza vaccination.

The CDR3 length is 16 residues. J lost 5 bases, V lost 6 bases, and 14 bases had no gene match. TCRdb fed the RT-PCR reads into MiXCR, producing one record per CDR3 protein. The sample has under 750,000 distinct CDR3 sequences; about 12% are singletons. As regards this clonotype: Its antigen is currently unknown.

The origin of this receptor is a man aged 45-65 years who received an inactivated influenza vaccine. This rearrangement joins TRBV12-3 or TRBV12-4 to TRBJ2-7; TRBD1 agrees at 9 bases. The specimen comprised PBMCs from blood, sampled on the day of vaccination. DNA of the CDR3: TGTGCCAGCAGCATCTCTCAATTAACAGGGGGCGACGAGCAGTACTTC. It specifies CASSISQLTGGDEQYF.